This T cell receptor (beta chain) appears in the sequencing data of a study of cytomegalovirus exposure and HLA in healthy donors. Study-level background: A later analysis reported the roughly 130 validation repertoires used the same platform as the approximately 670 first-cohort repertoires. Study-level findings and limits: Cytomegalovirus-associated status was assigned to fewer than 200 TCR beta chains. High sensitivity and specificity were reportedly achieved when the classifier diagnosed cytomegalovirus status. According to a later analysis, TCR clusters from the first cohort tended to co-occur in the approximately 120 validation repertoires.

V lost 4 bases to trimming and J lost 5 bases; unmatched junction nucleotides: 12. Looked up from germline, CDR1 is SGHTA and CDR2 is FQGNSA. The length of the CDR3 is 16 residues. A note on this clone: Its antigen is as yet unknown.

The protocol was immunoSEQ multiplex PCR, while the TCRdb copy is restricted to in-frame clones and leaves out a portion. The profile shows over 150,000 clones, roughly 89% of them singletons. This rearrangement joins TRBV7-2 to TRBJ2-5; 8 positions match TRBD2. Source material: PBMCs. This clonotype originated in a woman aged 18-29 years in good health and CMV-seropositive. The CDR3 region has the DNA TGTGCCAGCAGCTCAACGGGAGGGCCCGCGGGGGAGACCCAGTACTTC. Its protein is CASSSTGGPAGETQYF.